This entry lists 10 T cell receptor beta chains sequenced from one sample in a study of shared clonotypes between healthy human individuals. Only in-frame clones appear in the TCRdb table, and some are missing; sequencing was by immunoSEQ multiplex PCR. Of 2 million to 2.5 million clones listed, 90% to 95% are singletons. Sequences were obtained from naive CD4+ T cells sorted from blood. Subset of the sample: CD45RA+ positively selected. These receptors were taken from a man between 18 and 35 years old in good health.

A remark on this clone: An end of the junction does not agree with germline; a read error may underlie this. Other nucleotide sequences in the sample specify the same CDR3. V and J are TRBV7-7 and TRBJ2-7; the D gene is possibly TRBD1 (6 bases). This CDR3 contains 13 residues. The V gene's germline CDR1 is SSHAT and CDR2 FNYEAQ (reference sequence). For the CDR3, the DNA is TGTGCTAGCAGCTTAGACAGGTCCTACGAGCAGTACTTC. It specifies CASSLDRSYEQYF. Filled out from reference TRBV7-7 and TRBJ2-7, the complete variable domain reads GAGVSQSPRYKVTKRGQDVTLRCDPISSHATLYWYQQALGQGPEFLTYFNYEAQPDKSGLPSDRFSAERPEGSISTLTIQRTEQRDSAMYRCASSLDRSYEQYFGPGTRLTVT.

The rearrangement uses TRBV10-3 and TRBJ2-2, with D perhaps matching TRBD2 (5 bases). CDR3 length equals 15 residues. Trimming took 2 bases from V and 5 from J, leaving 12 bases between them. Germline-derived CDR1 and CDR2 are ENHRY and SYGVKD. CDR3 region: CAISEAGRGTGELFF. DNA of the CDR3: TGTGCCATCAGTGAGGCGGGTCGAGGGACCGGGGAGCTGTTTTTT.

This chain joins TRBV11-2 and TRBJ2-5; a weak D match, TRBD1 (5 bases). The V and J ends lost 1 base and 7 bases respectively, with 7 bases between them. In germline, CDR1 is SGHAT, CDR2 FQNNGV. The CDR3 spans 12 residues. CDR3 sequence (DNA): TGTGCCAGCAGCTTAGCCCAGGGGACCCAGTACTTC. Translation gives CASSLAQGTQYF.

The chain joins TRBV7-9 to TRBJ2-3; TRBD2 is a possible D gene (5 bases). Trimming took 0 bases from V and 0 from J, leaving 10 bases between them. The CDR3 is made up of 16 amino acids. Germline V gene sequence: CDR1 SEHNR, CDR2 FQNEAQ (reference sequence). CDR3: CASSLAALASTDTQYF. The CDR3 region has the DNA TGTGCCAGCAGCTTAGCGGCCCTAGCTAGCACAGATACGCAGTATTTT.

The CDR3 coding sequence is TGTGCCAGCAGCCAAGGCGGCCTGTTCTATGGCTACACCTTC. Protein: CASSQGGLFYGYTF. The chain employs TRBV14 and TRBJ1-2, with D unresolved. The germline V gene encodes CDR1 SGHDN and CDR2 FVKESK. The germline V and J ends were trimmed by 1 base and 4 bases, with 10 bases remaining between them. This CDR3 is 14 amino acids long.

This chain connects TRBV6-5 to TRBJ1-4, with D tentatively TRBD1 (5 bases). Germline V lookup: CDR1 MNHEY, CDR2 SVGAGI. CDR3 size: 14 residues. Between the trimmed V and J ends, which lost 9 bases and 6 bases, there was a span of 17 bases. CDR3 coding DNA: TGTGCCAGTAACAAGCTCGGGGGTGATGAAAAACTGTTTTTT. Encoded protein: CASNKLGGDEKLFF.

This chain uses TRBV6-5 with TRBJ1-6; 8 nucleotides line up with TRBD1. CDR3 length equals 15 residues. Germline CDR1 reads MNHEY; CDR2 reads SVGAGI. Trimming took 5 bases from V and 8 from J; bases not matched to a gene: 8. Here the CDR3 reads CASSIHRGRDSPLHF. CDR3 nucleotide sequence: TGTGCCAGCAGTATCCACAGGGGGAGAGATTCACCCCTCCACTTT.

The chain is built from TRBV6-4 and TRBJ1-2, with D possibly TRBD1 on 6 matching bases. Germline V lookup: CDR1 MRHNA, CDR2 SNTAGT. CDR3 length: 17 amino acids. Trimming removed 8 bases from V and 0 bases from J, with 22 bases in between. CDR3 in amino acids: CASLRSMVGASNYGYTF. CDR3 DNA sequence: TGTGCCAGCCTCCGGAGCATGGTGGGGGCCTCTAACTATGGCTACACCTTC.

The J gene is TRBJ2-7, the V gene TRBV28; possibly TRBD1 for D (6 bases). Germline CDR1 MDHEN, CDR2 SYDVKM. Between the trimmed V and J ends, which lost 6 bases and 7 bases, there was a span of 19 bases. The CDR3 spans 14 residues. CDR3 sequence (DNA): TGTGCCAGCAGCGAAGACAGGCTGCGACGGGAGCAGTACTTC. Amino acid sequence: CASSEDRLRREQYF.

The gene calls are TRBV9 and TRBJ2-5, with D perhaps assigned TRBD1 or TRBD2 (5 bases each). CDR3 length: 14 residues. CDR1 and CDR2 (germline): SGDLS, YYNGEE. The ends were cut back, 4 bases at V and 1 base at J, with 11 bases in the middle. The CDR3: CASSRSGAQETQYF. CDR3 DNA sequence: TGTGCCAGCAGCAGGTCCGGGGCCCAAGAGACCCAGTACTTC. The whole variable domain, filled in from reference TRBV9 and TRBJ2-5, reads DSGVTQTPKHLITATGQRVTLRCSPRSGDLSVYWYQQSLDQGLQFLIQYYNGEERAKGNILERFSAQQFPDLHSELNLSSLELGDSALYFCASSRSGAQETQYFGPGTRLLVL.